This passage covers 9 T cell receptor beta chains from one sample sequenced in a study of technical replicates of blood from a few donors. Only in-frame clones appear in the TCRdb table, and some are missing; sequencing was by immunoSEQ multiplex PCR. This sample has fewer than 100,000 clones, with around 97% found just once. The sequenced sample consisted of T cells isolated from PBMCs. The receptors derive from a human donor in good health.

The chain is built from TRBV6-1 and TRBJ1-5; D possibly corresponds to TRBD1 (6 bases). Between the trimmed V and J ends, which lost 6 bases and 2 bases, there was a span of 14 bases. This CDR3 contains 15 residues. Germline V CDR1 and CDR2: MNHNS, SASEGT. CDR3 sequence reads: CASRPLGGGNQPQHF. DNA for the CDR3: TGTGCCAGCAGACCTCTAGGGGGGGGCAATCAGCCCCAGCATTTT.

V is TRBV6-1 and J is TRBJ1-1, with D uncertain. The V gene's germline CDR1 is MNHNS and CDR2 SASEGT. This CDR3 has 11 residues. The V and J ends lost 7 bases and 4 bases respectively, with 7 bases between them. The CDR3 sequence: CASTVFTEAFF. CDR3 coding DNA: TGTGCCAGCACCGTTTTCACTGAAGCTTTCTTT.

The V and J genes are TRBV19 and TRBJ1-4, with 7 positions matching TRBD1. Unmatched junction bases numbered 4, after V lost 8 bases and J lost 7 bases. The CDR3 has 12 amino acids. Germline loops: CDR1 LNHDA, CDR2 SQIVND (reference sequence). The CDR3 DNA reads TGTGCCAGTCGACAGGGAGGTGAAAAACTGTTTTTT. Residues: CASRQGGEKLFF.

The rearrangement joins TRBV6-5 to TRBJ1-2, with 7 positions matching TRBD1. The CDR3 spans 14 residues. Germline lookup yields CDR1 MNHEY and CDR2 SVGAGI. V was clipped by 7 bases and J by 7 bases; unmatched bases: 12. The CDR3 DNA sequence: TGTGCCAGCACCCCAAGACAGGGATTGTTTGGCTACACCTTC. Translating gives CASTPRQGLFGYTF.

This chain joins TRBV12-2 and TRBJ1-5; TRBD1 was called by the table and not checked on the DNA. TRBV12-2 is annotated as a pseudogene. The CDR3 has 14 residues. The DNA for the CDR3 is TGTGCAAGTCGCTTAGAGACAGGGACTCAGCCCCAGCATTTT. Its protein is CASRLETGTQPQHF.

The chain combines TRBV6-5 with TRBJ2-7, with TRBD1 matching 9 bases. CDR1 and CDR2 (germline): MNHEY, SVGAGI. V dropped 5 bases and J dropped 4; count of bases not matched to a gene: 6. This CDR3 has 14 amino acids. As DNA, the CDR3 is TGTGCCAGCAGTGCCGGGACAGGGAGTTACGAGCAGTACTTC. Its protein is CASSAGTGSYEQYF.

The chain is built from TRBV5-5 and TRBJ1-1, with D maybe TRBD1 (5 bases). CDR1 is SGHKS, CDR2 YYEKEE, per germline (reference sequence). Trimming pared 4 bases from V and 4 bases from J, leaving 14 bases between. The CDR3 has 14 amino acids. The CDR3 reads CASSPTAGGTEAFF. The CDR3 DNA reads TGTGCCAGCAGCCCCACGGCGGGGGGCACTGAAGCTTTCTTT.

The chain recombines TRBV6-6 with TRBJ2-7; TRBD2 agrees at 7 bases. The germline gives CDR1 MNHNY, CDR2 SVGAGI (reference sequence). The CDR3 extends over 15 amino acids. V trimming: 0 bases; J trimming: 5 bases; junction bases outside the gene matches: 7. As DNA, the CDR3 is TGTGCCAGCAGTTACTCGTGGGAGGGCCCCAACGAGCAGTACTTC. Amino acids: CASSYSWEGPNEQYF.

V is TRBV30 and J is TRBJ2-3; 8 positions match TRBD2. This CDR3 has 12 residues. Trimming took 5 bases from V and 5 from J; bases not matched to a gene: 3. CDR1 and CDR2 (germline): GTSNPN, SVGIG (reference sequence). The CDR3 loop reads CAWSGTRDTQYF. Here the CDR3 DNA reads TGTGCCTGGTCAGGGACTAGAGATACGCAGTATTTT. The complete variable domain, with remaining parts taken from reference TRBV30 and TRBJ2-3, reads SQTIHQWPATLVQPVGSPLSLECTVEGTSNPNLYWYRQAAGRGLQLLFYSVGIGQISSEVPQNLSASRPQDRQFILSSKKLLLSDSGFYLCAWSGTRDTQYFGPGTRLTVL.